This TCR beta chain comes out of a study of blood T cell repertoires in COVID-19. Germline trimming cut 0 bases from V and 2 bases from J; bases unmatched to any gene: 4. CDR3 length equals 16 residues. CDR1 and CDR2 (germline): SGDLS, YYNGEE. The method was immunoSEQ multiplex PCR; TCRdb's version includes in-frame clones alone and lacks a portion of them. The data contain some 180,000 clones, 86% of them seen just once; the ten biggest clones take up 20%. The receptor's source is a man between 65 and 85 years old with active or convalescent COVID-19. The V and J genes are TRBV9 and TRBJ2-3; 9 nucleotides match TRBD1. Sequenced sample: peripheral blood. CDR3 in amino acids: CASSVVGQGSTDTQYF. The CDR3 DNA reads as TGTGCCAGCAGCGTAGTGGGACAGGGATCCACAGATACGCAGTATTTT.